There are a few counts of the clone carrying this T cell receptor (beta chain). These data originate in a study of T cells in Graves' hyperthyroidism and ophthalmopathy. Across the whole study: The initial diagnosis was the point when peripheral blood was collected, ahead of any treatment.

Amplified TCR beta CDR3 regions derived from RNA transcripts. A set of HTBI primers served as the primers for a first-round RT-PCR of the TCR CDR3. TCRdb ran MiXCR on the multiplex PCR reads and lists one entry per CDR3 protein. Among 280,000 or so distinct CDR3 sequences, roughly 15% were seen once, and the ten largest hold 30%. The V gene's germline CDR1 is MGHRA and CDR2 YSYEKL. The junction had 4 bases not matched to a gene; V was cut back by 3 bases and J by 8 bases. The CDR3 sequence is 16 residues long. Patients aged 18 to 65 had newly diagnosed hyperthyroidism of under 2 months' duration. Diagnostic decisions used clinical symptoms, serum thyroxine and TRAb, thyroid ultrasound and orbital computed tomography.

The TCR originated in a woman in her 50s with Graves' hyperthyroidism that later progressed to Graves' ophthalmopathy. V and J are TRBV4-1 and TRBJ2-1; 16 nucleotides match TRBD2. The sample consisted of blood. The CDR3 bases are TGCGCCAGCAGCCACCCCGGGACTAGCGGGAGGGATGAGCAGTTCTTC. This sequence encodes CASSHPGTSGRDEQFF.